The text below deals with one T cell receptor (beta chain). Antigen: not known. The protocol was immunoSEQ multiplex PCR, while the TCRdb copy is restricted to in-frame clones and leaves out a portion. The repertoire holds hundreds of thousands of clones, 74% seen once, with 1.5% to 2% in the top ten. These data come from a study of shared clonotypes between healthy human individuals. About the research overall: Donor composition was a couple of women and three men, aged 18 to 49. CD8 memory received one plate per donor, CD8 naive two, CD4 memory three and CD4 naive three. Overall study results and limits: Around 5.4% of naive CD4 clonotypes were common to a handful of donors.

Trimming removed 5 bases from V and 6 bases from J; junction bases left unmatched: 3. The CDR3 is 13 amino acids. Per the germline V gene, CDR1 is MNHNS and CDR2 is SASEGT. Sample: memory CD4+ T cells sorted from blood. Regarding subset: CD45RA-negative fraction. The TCR was taken from a young woman in good health. J is TRBJ2-2 and V is TRBV6-1, with 7 positions matching TRBD1. CDR3 nucleotide sequence: TGTGCCAGCAGTTCCGACAGGGCCGGGGAGCTGTTTTTT. This codes for CASSSDRAGELFF.